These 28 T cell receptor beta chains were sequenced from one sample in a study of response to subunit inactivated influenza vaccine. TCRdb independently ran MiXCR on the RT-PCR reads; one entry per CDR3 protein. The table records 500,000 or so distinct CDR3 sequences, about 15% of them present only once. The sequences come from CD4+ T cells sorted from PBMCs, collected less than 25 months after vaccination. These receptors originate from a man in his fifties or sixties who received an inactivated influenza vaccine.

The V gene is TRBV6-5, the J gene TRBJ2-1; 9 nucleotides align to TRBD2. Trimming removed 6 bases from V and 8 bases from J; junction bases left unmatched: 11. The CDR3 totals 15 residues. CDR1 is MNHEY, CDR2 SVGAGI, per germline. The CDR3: CASRSGLALGHEQFF. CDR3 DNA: TGTGCCAGCAGATCTGGACTAGCGCTGGGCCATGAGCAGTTCTTC.

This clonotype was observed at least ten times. This CDR3 is CASSQGRDTEAFF. The CDR3 DNA reads as TGTGCCAGCTCACAGGGACGGGACACTGAAGCTTTCTTT. The J gene is TRBJ1-1, the V gene TRBV4-2; tentative D call: TRBD1 (6 bases). V lost 8 bases to trimming and J lost 3 bases, with 13 bases between them. The CDR3 sequence is 13 residues long. CDR1 and CDR2 (germline): LGHNA, YNFKEQ.

DNA of the CDR3: TGTGCCAGCAGCCAAGGGTTCGGTACCAGACAAACCTACACCTTC. It encodes CASSQGFGTRQTYTF. V is TRBV3-1 and J is TRBJ1-2; D gene uncertain. From germline, CDR1 is LGHDT and CDR2 YNNKEL (reference sequence). The V end was cut by 1 base, the J end by 10 bases, with 19 bases between. The length of the CDR3 is 15 residues.

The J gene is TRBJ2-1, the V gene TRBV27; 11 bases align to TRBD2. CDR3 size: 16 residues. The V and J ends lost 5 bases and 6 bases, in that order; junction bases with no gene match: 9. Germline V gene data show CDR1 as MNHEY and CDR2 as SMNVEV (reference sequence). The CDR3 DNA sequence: TGTGCCAGCAGTCAATCCGGGACTAGCGGTAGCAATGAGCAGTTCTTC. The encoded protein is CASSQSGTSGSNEQFF.

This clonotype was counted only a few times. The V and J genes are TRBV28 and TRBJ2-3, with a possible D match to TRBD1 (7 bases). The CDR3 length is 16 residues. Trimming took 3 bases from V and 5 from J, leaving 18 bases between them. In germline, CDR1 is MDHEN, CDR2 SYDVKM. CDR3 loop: CASSFRTGGYGDTQYF. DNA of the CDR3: TGTGCCAGCAGTTTCCGGACAGGAGGGTACGGAGATACGCAGTATTTT.

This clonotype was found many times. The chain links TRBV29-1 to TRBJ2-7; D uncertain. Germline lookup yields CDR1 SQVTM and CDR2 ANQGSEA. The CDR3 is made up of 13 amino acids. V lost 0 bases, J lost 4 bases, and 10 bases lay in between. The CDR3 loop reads CSVEDLNPYEQYF. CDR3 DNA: TGCAGCGTTGAAGACCTAAATCCTTACGAGCAGTACTTC.

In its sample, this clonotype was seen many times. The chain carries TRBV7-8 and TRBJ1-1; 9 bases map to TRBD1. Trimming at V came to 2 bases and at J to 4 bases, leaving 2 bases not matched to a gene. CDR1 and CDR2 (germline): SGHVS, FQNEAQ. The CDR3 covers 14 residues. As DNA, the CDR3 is TGTGCCAGCAGCTTACTGGACAGGGGCACTGAAGCTTTCTTT. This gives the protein CASSLLDRGTEAFF.

The CDR3 sequence: CASSEGLATTGELFF. The CDR3 DNA is TGTGCCAGCAGTGAGGGACTAGCGACTACCGGGGAGCTGTTTTTT. The rearrangement joins TRBV7-8 to TRBJ2-2; the match to TRBD2 covers 10 bases. Germline loops: CDR1 SGHVS, CDR2 FQNEAQ. The CDR3 loop spans 15 amino acids. J was trimmed by 5 bases and V by 6 bases; bases with no gene match: 6.

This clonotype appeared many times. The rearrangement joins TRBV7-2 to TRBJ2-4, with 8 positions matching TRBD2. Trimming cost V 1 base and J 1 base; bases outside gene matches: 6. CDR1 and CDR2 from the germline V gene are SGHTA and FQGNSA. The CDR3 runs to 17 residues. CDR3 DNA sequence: TGTGCCAGCAGCTTAGGCGGCGGGGGGTATGCCAAAAACATTCAGTACTTC. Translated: CASSLGGGGYAKNIQYF.

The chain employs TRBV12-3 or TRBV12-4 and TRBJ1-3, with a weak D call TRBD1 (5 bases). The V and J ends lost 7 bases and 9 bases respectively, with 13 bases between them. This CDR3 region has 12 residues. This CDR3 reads CASTPQGATIYF. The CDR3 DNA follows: TGTGCCAGCACCCCCCAGGGAGCCACCATATATTTT.

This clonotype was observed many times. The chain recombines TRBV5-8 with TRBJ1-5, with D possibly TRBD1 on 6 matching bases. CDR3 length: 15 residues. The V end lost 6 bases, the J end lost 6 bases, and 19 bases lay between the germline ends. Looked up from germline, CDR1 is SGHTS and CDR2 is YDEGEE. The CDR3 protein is CASTPRGGISQPQHF. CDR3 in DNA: TGTGCCAGCACCCCTCGGGGGGGCATCAGTCAGCCCCAGCATTTT.

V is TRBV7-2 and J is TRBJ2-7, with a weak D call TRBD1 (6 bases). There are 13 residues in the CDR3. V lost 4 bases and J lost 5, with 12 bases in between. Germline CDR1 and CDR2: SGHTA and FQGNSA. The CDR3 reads CASSYGQKNEQYF. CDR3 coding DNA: TGTGCCAGCAGCTACGGACAGAAAAACGAGCAGTACTTC.

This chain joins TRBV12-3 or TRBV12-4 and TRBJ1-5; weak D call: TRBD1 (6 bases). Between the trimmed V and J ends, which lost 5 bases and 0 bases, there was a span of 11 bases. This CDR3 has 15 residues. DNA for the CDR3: TGTGCCAGCAGTCCGATCAGGGGTAGCAATCAGCCCCAGCATTTT. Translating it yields CASSPIRGSNQPQHF.

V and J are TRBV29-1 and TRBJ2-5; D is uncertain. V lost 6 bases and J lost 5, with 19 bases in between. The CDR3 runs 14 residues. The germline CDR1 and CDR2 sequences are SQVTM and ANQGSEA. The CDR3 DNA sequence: TGCAGCGTCCTGTGGGTGGATAGGCAGGAGACCCAGTACTTC. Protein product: CSVLWVDRQETQYF.

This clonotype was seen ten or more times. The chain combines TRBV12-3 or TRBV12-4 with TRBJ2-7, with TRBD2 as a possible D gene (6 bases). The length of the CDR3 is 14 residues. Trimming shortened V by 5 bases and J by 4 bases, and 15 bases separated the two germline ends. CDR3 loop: CASSPPGGVYEQYF. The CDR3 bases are TGTGCCAGCAGTCCCCCCGGGGGAGTGTACGAGCAGTACTTC.

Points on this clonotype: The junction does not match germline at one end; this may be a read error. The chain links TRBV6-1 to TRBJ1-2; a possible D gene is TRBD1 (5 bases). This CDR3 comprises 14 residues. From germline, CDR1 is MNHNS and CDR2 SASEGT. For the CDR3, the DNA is TGTGCCAGCACCTATTCCGAGGGGAACTTTGGCTACACCTTC. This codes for CASTYSEGNFGYTF.

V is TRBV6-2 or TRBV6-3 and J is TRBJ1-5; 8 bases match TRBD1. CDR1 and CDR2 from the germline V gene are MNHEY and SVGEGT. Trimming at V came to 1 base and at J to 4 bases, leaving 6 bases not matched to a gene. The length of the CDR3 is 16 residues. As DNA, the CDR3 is TGTGCCAGCAGTTACTTCCGGACAGGGAGTAATCAGCCCCAGCATTTT. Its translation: CASSYFRTGSNQPQHF.

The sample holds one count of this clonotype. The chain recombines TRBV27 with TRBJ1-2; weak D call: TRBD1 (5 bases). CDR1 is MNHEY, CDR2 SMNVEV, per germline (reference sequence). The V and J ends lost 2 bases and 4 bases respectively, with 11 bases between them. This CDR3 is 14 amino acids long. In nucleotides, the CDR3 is TGTGCCAGCAGTTTACAGGGCTTCGGCTATGGCTACACCTTC. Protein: CASSLQGFGYGYTF.

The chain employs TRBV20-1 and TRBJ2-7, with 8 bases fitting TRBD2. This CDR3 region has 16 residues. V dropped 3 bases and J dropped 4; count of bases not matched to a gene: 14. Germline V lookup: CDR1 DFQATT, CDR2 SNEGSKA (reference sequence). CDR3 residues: CSASSAQAGVMYEQYF. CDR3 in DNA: TGCAGTGCTAGCTCGGCCCAAGCGGGAGTTATGTACGAGCAGTACTTC.

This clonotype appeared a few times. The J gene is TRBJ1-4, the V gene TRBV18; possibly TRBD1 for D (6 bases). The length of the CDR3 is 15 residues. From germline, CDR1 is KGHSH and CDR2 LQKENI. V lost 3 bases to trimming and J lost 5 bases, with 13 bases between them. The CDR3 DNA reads TGTGCCAGCTCACCGGGGATCGGGGGCAATGAAAAACTGTTTTTT. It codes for CASSPGIGGNEKLFF.

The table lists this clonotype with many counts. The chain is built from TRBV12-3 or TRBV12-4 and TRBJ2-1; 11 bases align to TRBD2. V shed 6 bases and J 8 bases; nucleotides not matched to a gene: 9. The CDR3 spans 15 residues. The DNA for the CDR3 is TGTGCCAGCAGACCCACTAGCGGGAGTTCTGATGAGCAGTTCTTC. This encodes CASRPTSGSSDEQFF.

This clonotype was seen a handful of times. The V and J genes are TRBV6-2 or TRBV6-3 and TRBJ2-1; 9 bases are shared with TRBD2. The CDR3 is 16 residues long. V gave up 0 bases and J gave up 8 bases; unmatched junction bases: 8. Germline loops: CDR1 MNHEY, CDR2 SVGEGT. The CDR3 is CASSYSFSGSVDEQFF. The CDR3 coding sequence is TGTGCCAGCAGTTACTCGTTTAGCGGGAGTGTCGATGAGCAGTTCTTC.

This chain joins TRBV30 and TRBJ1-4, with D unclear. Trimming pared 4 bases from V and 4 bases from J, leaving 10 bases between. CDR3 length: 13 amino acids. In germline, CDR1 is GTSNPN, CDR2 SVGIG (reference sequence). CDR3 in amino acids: CAWTQAHNEKLFF. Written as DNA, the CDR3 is TGTGCCTGGACCCAAGCCCATAATGAAAAACTGTTTTTT.

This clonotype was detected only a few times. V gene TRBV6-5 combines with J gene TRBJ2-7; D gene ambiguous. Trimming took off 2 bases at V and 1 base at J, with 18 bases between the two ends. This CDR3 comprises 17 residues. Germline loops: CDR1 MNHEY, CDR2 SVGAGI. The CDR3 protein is CASSYTGSPKGSYEQYF. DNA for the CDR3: TGTGCCAGCAGTTACACCGGGTCCCCAAAGGGATCCTACGAGCAGTACTTC.

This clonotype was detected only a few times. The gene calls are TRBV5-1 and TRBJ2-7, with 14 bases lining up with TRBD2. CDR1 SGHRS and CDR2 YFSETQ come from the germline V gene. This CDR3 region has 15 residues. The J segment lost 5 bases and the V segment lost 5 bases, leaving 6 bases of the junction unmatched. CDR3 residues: CASSPAGLAGDEQYF. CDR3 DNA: TGCGCCAGCAGTCCCGCGGGACTAGCGGGGGACGAGCAGTACTTC.

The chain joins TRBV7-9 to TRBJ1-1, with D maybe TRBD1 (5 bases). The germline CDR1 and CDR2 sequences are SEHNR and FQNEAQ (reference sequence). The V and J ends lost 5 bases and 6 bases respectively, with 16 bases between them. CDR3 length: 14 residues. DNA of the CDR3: TGTGCCAGCAGCCCGAGGGGATCTGGACCTGAAGCTTTCTTT. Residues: CASSPRGSGPEAFF.

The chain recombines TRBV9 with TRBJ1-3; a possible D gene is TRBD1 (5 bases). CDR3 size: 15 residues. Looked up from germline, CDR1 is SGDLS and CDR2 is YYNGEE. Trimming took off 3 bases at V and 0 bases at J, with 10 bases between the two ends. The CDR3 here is CASSGRETSGNTIYF. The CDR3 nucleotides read TGTGCCAGCAGCGGCAGGGAGACCTCTGGAAACACCATATATTTT.

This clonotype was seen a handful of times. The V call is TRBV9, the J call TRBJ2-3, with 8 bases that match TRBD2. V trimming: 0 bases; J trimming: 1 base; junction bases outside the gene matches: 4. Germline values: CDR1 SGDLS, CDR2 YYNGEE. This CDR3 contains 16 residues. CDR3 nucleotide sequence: TGTGCCAGCAGCGTAGCAGCGGGGGAGCGCACAGATACGCAGTATTTT. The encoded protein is CASSVAAGERTDTQYF.